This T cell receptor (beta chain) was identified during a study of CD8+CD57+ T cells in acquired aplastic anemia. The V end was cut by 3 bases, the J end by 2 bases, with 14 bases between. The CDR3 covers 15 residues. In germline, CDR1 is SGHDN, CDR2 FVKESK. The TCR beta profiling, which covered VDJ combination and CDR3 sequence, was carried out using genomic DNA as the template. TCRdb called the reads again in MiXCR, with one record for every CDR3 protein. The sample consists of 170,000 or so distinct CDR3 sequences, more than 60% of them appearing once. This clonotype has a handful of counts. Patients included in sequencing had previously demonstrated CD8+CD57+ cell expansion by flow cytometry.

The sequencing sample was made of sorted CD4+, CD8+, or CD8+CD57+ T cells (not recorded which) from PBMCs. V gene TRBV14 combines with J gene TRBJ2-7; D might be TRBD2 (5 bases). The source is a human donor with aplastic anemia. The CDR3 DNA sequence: TGTGCCAGCAGCCAGGTAACGGGGTCACCCTACGAGCAGTACTTC. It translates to CASSQVTGSPYEQYF. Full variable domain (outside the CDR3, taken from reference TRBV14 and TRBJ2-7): EAGVTQFPSHSVIEKGQTVTLRCDPISGHDNLYWYRRVMGKEIKFLLHFVKESKQDESGMPNNRFLAERTGGTYSTLKVQPAELEDSGVYFCASSQVTGSPYEQYFGPGTRLTVT.